This TCR beta chain comes out of a study of human T cells and chemical hapten exposure (dated by TCRdb to the early 2020s). For the study in its entirety: For sensitization, 2% DPC in acetone was applied to a roughly 2 cm by roughly 2 cm area of upper inner arm skin. Patch testing was done on the upper back using Finn chambers containing 0.01% DPC, and results were scored after 6 days according to International Contact Dermatitis Research Group standards. Twenty-nine alopecia patients provided blood for TCR sequencing at one to four time points (pre-sensitization, 2, 6 and 24 weeks). In alopecia patients, the study followed how the peripheral blood TCR repertoire changed in vivo over primary and secondary sensitization to diphenylcyclopropenone (DPC), a hapten. Throughout the roughly 24-week study period, patients were also given weekly therapeutic DPC doses on the scalp. The patient cohort, mostly female, included alopecia areata with under or over 50% scalp involvement, alopecia totalis and alopecia universalis. Libraries were pooled for sequencing, and per-sample TCR yields varied mainly because of small differences in library volumes within the pool. Blood was sampled from patients pre-sensitization (week 0) and at 2, 6 and about 24 weeks after DPC sensitization.

Turning to this clonotype: Its cognate antigen has yet to be identified. Base quality data are lacking; no much larger clone is found one base away.

The meaning of the sample's time point label: patch test 2, 6 weeks after DPC sensitization. The treatment or condition label of this sample denotes: therapeutic diphenylcyclopropenone sensitization with weekly scalp DPC. Blood at each patch-test visit was drawn before the patch test was applied. Patients were eligible if aged 18 to 70, diagnosed with alopecia and judged suitable for DPC therapy, and pregnant patients were excluded. Total RNA was extracted from unfractionated whole blood collected in Tempus Blood RNA tubes. Library method: RACE. The sequencer listed for this sample is NextSeq 500. During library preparation, unique molecular identifiers were attached to individual cDNA molecules so that TCRs could be counted in a quantitative, reproducible way. From each blood RNA sample, both TCR alpha and TCR beta chains were sequenced. As for the original processing: Samples had a median of 95,638 TCRs, with a range from roughly 23,224 to 700,000. V, J and CDR3 annotation of the TCR reads was performed with the Decombinator software suite. For PS versus PT1 abundance plots, all samples were subsampled to the same number of TCRs (28,000). Expanded TCRs were defined as absent before sensitization and observed at least eight times at the 2-week time point. The public reads were reanalyzed by TCRdb: fastp trimming at Q25, MiXCR alignment, in-frame beta chains only. One record per CDR3 amino acid sequence lists the most common genes and DNA. Clone size and V and J calls follow TCRdb, not the original study. Within this sample are about 110,000 distinct CDR3 sequences, with 9.2% of them counted one time only. The ten largest clones represent 3.1% of the sample.

The CDR3 measures 13 amino acids from cysteine to phenylalanine. Only the CDR3 region is kept as DNA, spanning 39 bases read in frame from base 1. The germline V gene specifies SGHRS as CDR1 and YFSETQ as CDR2. V was cut back by 0 bases and J by 7 bases, leaving a gap of 10 bases between them. Study-wide conclusions, independent of this receptor: Compared with pre-sensitization or healthy control sets, expanded TCRs formed significantly more large CDR3 similarity clusters, which is consistent with antigen-driven responses. Because all patients had alopecia, a presumed autoimmune disease, the immune response of the patients might differ from that of healthy individuals. After repeated subsampling, changes were observed in the strength of the expansion versus patch-test correlation and in the threshold at which the correlation became significant. The number of PT1 expanded TCRs positively correlated with patch test score, significant at thresholds 8, 16 and 32 but not 4. DPC sensitization did not change the number of TCRs with a frequency above 1 in 1000, and there was no evidence of changes in global repertoire structure.

The TCR comes from a woman aged 40 to 50 with alopecia areata. Some clones in this sample may be carry-over from other donors' samples. This material consisted of whole blood, taken in connection with sensitization to the hapten diphenylcyclopropenone (DPC). Recombination joined TRBV5-1 with TRBJ1-2, with a tentative D gene TRBD1 over 5 matching bases. The CDR3 sequence is CASSLAGAGGYTF. The DNA sequence follows: TGCGCCAGCAGCTTGGCCGGGGCGGGTGGCTACACCTTC. With all but the CDR3 taken from the reference TRBV5-1 and TRBJ1-2 genes, the full variable domain is: KAGVTQTPRYLIKTRGQQVTLSCSPISGHRSVSWYQQTPGQGLQFLFEYFSETQRNKGNFPGRFSGRQFSNSRSEMNVSTLELGDSALYLCASSLAGAGGYTFGSGTRLTVV.